The next 5 T cell receptor beta chains were all read from a single sample in a study of cytomegalovirus exposure and HLA in healthy donors. The PCR was carried out with 60 Vbeta primers and 13 Jbeta primers. The protocol was immunoSEQ multiplex PCR, while the TCRdb copy is restricted to in-frame clones and leaves out a portion. The sample includes roughly 190,000 clones, roughly four fifths of them seen just once. The sample taken for sequencing was PBMCs. The receptor source for this set is a young woman in good health and CMV-seronegative.

The chain combines TRBV28 with TRBJ2-1, with 7 positions matching TRBD1. The CDR3 is 14 residues long. Germline V gene sequence: CDR1 MDHEN, CDR2 SYDVKM. V lost 3 bases to trimming and J lost 5 bases; unmatched junction nucleotides: 4. This CDR3 reads CASSLTGKNNEQFF. CDR3 nucleotide sequence: TGTGCCAGCAGTTTGACAGGGAAGAACAATGAGCAGTTCTTC.

This chain links TRBV11-2 with TRBJ1-1; 7 nucleotides line up with TRBD1. The CDR3 extends over 13 amino acids. V dropped 3 bases and J dropped 8; count of bases not matched to a gene: 6. Germline CDR1 reads SGHAT; CDR2 reads FQNNGV. The CDR3 is CASSFNRDREAFF. The CDR3 DNA reads as TGTGCCAGCAGCTTTAACCGGGACAGAGAAGCTTTCTTT.

This chain links TRBV6-1 with TRBJ2-1; 7 bases agree with TRBD2. Per germline, CDR1 MNHNS and CDR2 SASEGT. V lost 2 bases to trimming and J lost 1 base; unmatched junction nucleotides: 5. This CDR3 has 16 amino acids. The CDR3 DNA sequence: TGTGCCAGCAGTGAATGGAGCGGGAAGTCCTACAATGAGCAGTTCTTC. Residues: CASSEWSGKSYNEQFF.

Here the CDR3 reads CASSQDTGTFEQFF. CDR3 nucleotide sequence: TGCGCCAGCAGCCAAGACACCGGGACTTTTGAGCAGTTCTTC. The V and J genes are TRBV4-3 and TRBJ2-1, with a weak D call TRBD2 (6 bases). The V gene's germline CDR1 is LGHNA and CDR2 YSLEER. Trimming left V 0 bases short and J 9 bases short, with 12 bases between. The CDR3 extends over 14 amino acids.

The CDR3 bases are TGTGCCACCAGCAGAGATACAGGGGGGCATGGCTACACCTTC. It specifies CATSRDTGGHGYTF. The chain uses TRBV15 and TRBJ1-2; 8 nucleotides align to TRBD1. V lost 0 bases, J lost 6 bases, and 3 bases stayed unmatched. The CDR3 spans 14 residues. The germline V gene has CDR1 LNHNV and CDR2 YYDKDF (reference sequence). Full variable domain (missing parts from reference TRBV15 and TRBJ1-2): DAMVIQNPRYQVTQFGKPVTLSCSQTLNHNVMYWYQQKSSQAPKLLFHYYDKDFNNEADTPDNFQSRRPNTSFCFLDIRSPGLGDTAMYLCATSRDTGGHGYTFGSGTRLTVV.